This T cell receptor beta chain was obtained from a study of shared clonotypes between healthy human individuals. Clones were read by immunoSEQ multiplex PCR, and TCRdb kept only the in-frame ones, dropping some. The sample lists about 2.3 million clones; 80% to 95% were seen once. The investigators split CD4+ cells into a CD45RA+ naive subset and a CD45RA-negative memory subset. The clonotype originates from a man in his late teens or twenties in good health. Some clones in this sample may be carry-over from other donors' samples. The sequencing sample was made of naive CD4+ T cells from PBMCs. Subset given: CD45RA+ positively selected.

DNA of the CDR3: TGCGCCAGCAGCTTGGGAGGCAGGGAGGTAGTAAAACTGTTTTTT. The encoded protein is CASSLGGREVVKLFF. The chain employs TRBV5-1 and TRBJ1-4; possible D gene TRBD1, 5 bases. Trimming cost V 0 bases and J 10 bases, with 16 bases left between them. CDR3 length equals 15 residues. CDR1 is SGHRS, CDR2 YFSETQ, per germline.